The T cell receptor (beta chain) described here comes from a study of cytomegalovirus exposure and HLA in healthy donors. TCRdb's table, derived via immunoSEQ multiplex PCR, lists solely in-frame clones and lacks some. The sample lists 110,000 or so clones; 86% were seen once. The CDR3 is made up of 16 amino acids. CDR1 is SGDLS and CDR2 is YYNGEE in the germline V gene. After removal of 3 bases from V and 7 bases from J, the junction contained 9 bases not matched to a gene. The chain has TRBV9 and TRBJ2-3; 12 bases are shared with TRBD1. Sequenced input: PBMCs. The clonotype was recovered from a man between 18 and 29 years old in good health and CMV-seronegative. The CDR3 sequence is CASSAGTGGAKYTQYF. As DNA, the CDR3 is TGTGCCAGCAGCGCGGGGACAGGGGGCGCGAAATATACGCAGTATTTT.